Below are 27 T cell receptor beta chains sequenced from a single sample in a study of shared clonotypes between healthy human individuals. The assay was immunoSEQ multiplex PCR, and TCRdb's table has in-frame clones only and misses some. This sample has about 490,000 clones; 65% to 80% occur once, and the top ten carry less than 15%. Sequenced: PBMCs. The receptor source for this set is a woman aged 40 to 55 in good health. Some clones in this sample may be carry-over from other donors' samples.

The chain combines TRBV18 with TRBJ1-2, with TRBD1 identical over 7 bases. Germline CDR1 KGHSH, CDR2 LQKENI. The CDR3 consists of 15 residues. The junction had 5 bases not matched to a gene; V was cut back by 3 bases and J by 1 base. The CDR3 sequence is CASSPAGGSNYGYTF. CDR3 nucleotide sequence: TGTGCCAGCTCACCCGCAGGGGGGAGTAACTATGGCTACACCTTC.

J is TRBJ2-1 and V is TRBV18; D may correspond to TRBD1 or TRBD2 (6 bases each). Between the trimmed V and J ends, which lost 6 bases and 4 bases, there was a span of 13 bases. The CDR3 loop spans 14 amino acids. Looked up from germline, CDR1 is KGHSH and CDR2 is LQKENI. DNA for the CDR3: TGTGCCAGCTCGCGGACTACAGGGTACAATGAGCAGTTCTTC. This translates into CASSRTTGYNEQFF.

A remark on this clone: The junction does not match germline at one end; this may be a read error. In the same sample, other DNA sequences code for this CDR3. J is TRBJ1-1 and V is TRBV2; D may be TRBD1 (5 bases). CDR3 length: 12 residues. The V gene's germline CDR1 is SNHLY and CDR2 FYNNEI. The CDR3 DNA reads as TGCGCAGCCGGGATGGGGCCCACTGAAGCTTTCTTT. Residues: CAAGMGPTEAFF.

This clone was detected only a few times. V and J are TRBV7-2 and TRBJ2-3; D not certain. The CDR3 is 15 amino acids. The ends were cut back, 1 base at V and 4 bases at J, with 12 bases in the middle. Per germline, CDR1 SGHTA and CDR2 FQGNSA. CDR3 sequence (DNA): TGTGCCAGCAGCTTAGAGGCTAGAGAGGCAGATACGCAGTATTTT. Translation: CASSLEAREADTQYF.

The CDR3 is CAWSLRTSGNTIYF. Here the CDR3 DNA reads TGTGCCTGGAGTCTCCGGACGAGTGGAAACACCATATATTTT. The chain links TRBV30 to TRBJ1-3; D uncertain. Trimming took 2 bases from V and 3 from J, leaving 11 bases between them. Germline CDR1 is GTSNPN and CDR2 is SVGIG (reference sequence). CDR3 size: 14 residues.

This sequence joins TRBV14 and TRBJ2-3; D is unclear. Trimming left V 0 bases short and J 3 bases short, with 4 bases between. The CDR3 totals 13 residues. Germline V CDR1 and CDR2: SGHDN, FVKESK. CDR3: CASSQDRTDTQYF. The CDR3 DNA reads TGTGCCAGCAGCCAAGACAGGACAGATACGCAGTATTTT.

DNA of the CDR3: TGTGCCAGCAGCTTAATTAGGGACAACGACGGCTACACCTTC. It translates to CASSLIRDNDGYTF. The chain is built from TRBV7-3 and TRBJ1-2; D may be TRBD1 (6 bases). There are 14 residues in the CDR3. Per germline, CDR1 SGHTA and CDR2 FQGTGA. With 1 base removed from V and 8 bases from J, the gap between germline ends came to 14 bases.

This clone appeared a few times. This sequence joins TRBV11-2 and TRBJ2-7; no clear D. The V gene lost 1 base and the J gene lost 0 bases, with 4 bases spanning the gap. This CDR3 has 13 residues. Germline V gives CDR1 SGHAT, CDR2 FQNNGV. Here the CDR3 reads CASSLGSSYEQYF. The CDR3 bases are TGTGCCAGCAGCTTAGGGAGCTCCTACGAGCAGTACTTC.

This rearrangement joins TRBV5-6 to TRBJ2-5; D is undetermined. CDR1 SGHDT and CDR2 YYEEEE come from the germline V gene. V was pared by 2 bases and J by 4 bases, with 3 bases between. The CDR3 spans 11 residues. CDR3 loop: CASSFRETQYF. In nucleotides, the CDR3 is TGTGCCAGCAGCTTTCGAGAGACCCAGTACTTC.

The CDR3 DNA is TGTGCCTGGAGTGGGAAGGACACCTCTGGAAACACCATATATTTT. Protein product: CAWSGKDTSGNTIYF. J is TRBJ1-3 and V is TRBV30, with D perhaps TRBD1 (5 bases). V was trimmed by 1 base and J by 0 bases, leaving 10 bases between them. The CDR3 spans 15 residues. The germline CDR1 and CDR2 sequences are GTSNPN and SVGIG (reference sequence).

The chain combines TRBV2 with TRBJ2-5, with 7 bases matching TRBD2. Trimming at V came to 4 bases and at J to 5 bases, leaving 16 bases not matched to a gene. The CDR3 has 17 amino acids. Germline loops: CDR1 SNHLY, CDR2 FYNNEI. The CDR3 DNA is TGTGCCAGCAGTGTTTCCGCTCCGGGACTACGAAGGGAGACCCAGTACTTC. Protein product: CASSVSAPGLRRETQYF.

This clone turned up a few times. V gene TRBV2 combines with J gene TRBJ2-1, with 11 bases matching TRBD2. Germline trimming cut 6 bases from V and 5 bases from J; bases unmatched to any gene: 6. Germline lookup yields CDR1 SNHLY and CDR2 FYNNEI. CDR3 length: 15 residues. CDR3 residues: CASRVAGGPHNEQFF. In nucleotides, the CDR3 is TGTGCCAGCAGGGTAGCGGGAGGGCCCCACAATGAGCAGTTCTTC.

The rearrangement uses TRBV9 and TRBJ2-5; D is possibly TRBD1 (5 bases). Trimming removed 1 base from V and 5 bases from J, with 21 bases in between. Germline CDR1 and CDR2: SGDLS and YYNGEE. The CDR3 is 17 amino acids. The CDR3 loop reads CASSVLTGNWFFETQYF. The CDR3 DNA is TGTGCCAGCAGCGTATTAACAGGAAATTGGTTTTTTGAGACCCAGTACTTC.

The chain links TRBV19 to TRBJ1-3; D is undetermined. Per germline, CDR1 LNHDA and CDR2 SQIVND (reference sequence). Between the trimmed V and J ends, which lost 4 bases and 2 bases, there was a span of 15 bases. The CDR3 sequence is 16 residues long. The CDR3 bases are TGTGCCAGTAGTAGCAGAAGGCGGGGTACTGGAAACACCATATATTTT. This sequence encodes CASSSRRRGTGNTIYF.

V usage is TRBV10-3 and J usage is TRBJ1-1; no firm D call. The CDR3 has 13 residues. Germline V gives CDR1 ENHRY, CDR2 SYGVKD. The germline V and J ends were trimmed by 2 bases and 1 base, with 5 bases remaining between them. DNA of the CDR3: TGTGCCATCAGTGAGCGCAGGAACACTGAAGCTTTCTTT. Amino acid sequence: CAISERRNTEAFF.

The chain couples TRBV7-2 to TRBJ2-4; D is uncertain. Trimming left V 5 bases short and J 0 bases short, with 8 bases between. The V gene's germline CDR1 is SGHTA and CDR2 FQGNSA. The CDR3 has 14 amino acids. Here the CDR3 reads CASSLYEAKNIQYF. DNA of the CDR3: TGTGCCAGCAGCCTATATGAAGCCAAAAACATTCAGTACTTC.

This clone appeared a single time. V and J are TRBV19 and TRBJ2-7; no reliable D call. From germline, CDR1 is LNHDA and CDR2 SQIVND (reference sequence). This CDR3 is built from 15 residues. Deletions cut 5 bases from V and 1 base from J, with 15 bases between. The CDR3 is CASSPGPGPSYEQYF. CDR3 nucleotides: TGTGCCAGTAGTCCCGGGCCAGGCCCTTCCTACGAGCAGTACTTC.

In its sample, this clone was seen once. The rearrangement uses TRBV7-9 and TRBJ2-1; 10 bases fit TRBD2. J gave up 10 bases and V 6 bases, and 12 bases lay outside the gene matches. The V gene's germline CDR1 is SEHNR and CDR2 FQNEAQ (reference sequence). The CDR3 is made up of 15 amino acids. CDR3 sequence reads: CASSPLGAGGREQFF. CDR3 in DNA: TGTGCCAGCAGTCCCTTGGGAGCGGGAGGGCGGGAGCAGTTCTTC.

The chain combines TRBV7-8 with TRBJ1-1; TRBD1 matches at 10 bases. Germline loops: CDR1 SGHVS, CDR2 FQNEAQ. The V gene end was trimmed by 5 bases and the J gene end by 1 base; junction bases not matched to a gene: 4. CDR3 length: 15 amino acids. DNA of the CDR3: TGTGCCAGCAGCAACCGGGACAGGGGGAACACTGAAGCTTTCTTT. Translation: CASSNRDRGNTEAFF.

The rearrangement uses TRBV18 and TRBJ2-5; D is possibly TRBD1 (6 bases). CDR1 KGHSH and CDR2 LQKENI come from the germline V gene. This CDR3 contains 15 residues. Deletions cut 2 bases from V and 7 bases from J, with 17 bases between. The CDR3 here is CASSPSPGQGGTQYF. Here the CDR3 DNA reads TGTGCCAGCTCACCATCTCCGGGACAAGGGGGGACCCAGTACTTC.

The chain combines TRBV19 with TRBJ2-7, with TRBD2 as a possible D gene (5 bases). V shed 0 bases and J shed 5 bases, with 17 bases lying between them. CDR3 size: 16 residues. Germline values: CDR1 LNHDA, CDR2 SQIVND (reference sequence). CDR3 protein: CASSIEVLTSGHEQYF. For the CDR3, the DNA is TGTGCCAGTAGTATAGAGGTTCTGACAAGCGGCCACGAGCAGTACTTC.

The V gene is TRBV11-3, the J gene TRBJ2-7; 7 nucleotides line up with TRBD1. The CDR3 sequence is 20 residues long. The ends lost 1 base at V and 0 bases at J; junction bases unmatched: 18. The germline V gene encodes CDR1 SGHNT and CDR2 YENEEA. The CDR3 DNA reads TGTGCCAGCAGCTTAGGTGGACGGGTGAAGTCGGGACAGATCTCCTACGAGCAGTACTTC. It is translated as CASSLGGRVKSGQISYEQYF. Based on the CDR3 plus reference TRBV11-3 and TRBJ2-7, the full variable domain is EAGVVQSPRYKIIEKKQPVAFWCNPISGHNTLYWYLQNLGQGPELLIRYENEEAVDDSQLPKDRFSAERLKGVDSTLKIQPAELGDSAVYLCASSLGGRVKSGQISYEQYFGPGTRLTVT.

This clone has just one count. This chain links TRBV5-1 with TRBJ2-3; TRBD1 or TRBD2 may be the D gene (5 bases each). The CDR3 consists of 16 residues. Germline V gene sequence: CDR1 SGHRS, CDR2 YFSETQ. Trimming took off 0 bases at V and 2 bases at J, with 13 bases between the two ends. In nucleotides, the CDR3 is TGCGCCAGCAGCTTGGCCCCAGAGGGGACCACAGATACGCAGTATTTT. Amino acids: CASSLAPEGTTDTQYF.

This clone turned up a few times. V and J are TRBV4-2 and TRBJ1-2; weak D call: TRBD1 (5 bases). Looked up from germline, CDR1 is LGHNA and CDR2 is YNFKEQ. V lost 6 bases to trimming and J lost 4 bases, with 15 bases between them. CDR3 length: 14 amino acids. The CDR3 DNA reads TGTGCCAGCAGTCCCGGCGGAGGGGTCTATGGCTACACCTTC. Amino acid sequence: CASSPGGGVYGYTF.

The chain couples TRBV27 to TRBJ2-7; no clear D gene. The V gene lost 0 bases and the J gene lost 5 bases, with 11 bases spanning the gap. The CDR3 runs to 14 residues. Germline CDR1 and CDR2: MNHEY and SMNVEV (reference sequence). CDR3: CASSLSRRSDEQYF. The CDR3 coding sequence is TGTGCCAGCAGTTTATCGCGGCGATCGGACGAGCAGTACTTC.

Judged by abundance, this clone is medium-sized. Within the sample, other DNA sequences also encode this same CDR3. The gene calls are TRBV4-1 and TRBJ2-7; D gene unclear. Germline CDR1 MGHRA, CDR2 YSYEKL. V shed 1 base and J shed 3 bases, with 7 bases lying between them. The CDR3 sequence is 13 residues long. DNA of the CDR3: TGCGCCAGCAGCCAAGTAGCTTACTACGAGCAGTACTTC. This translates into CASSQVAYYEQYF.

The genes are TRBV27 and TRBJ1-4, with D uncertain. Germline assignment: CDR1 MNHEY and CDR2 SMNVEV (reference sequence). V was cut by 5 bases and J by 1 base, with 11 bases left in between. The CDR3 is made up of 15 amino acids. This chain's CDR3 is CASSPNWVTNEKLFF. The CDR3 region has the DNA TGTGCCAGCAGTCCGAACTGGGTAACTAATGAAAAACTGTTTTTT.